The 3 T cell receptor beta chains reported below all come from one sample, sequenced in a study of cytomegalovirus exposure and HLA in healthy donors. The PCR ran on 60 Vbeta and 13 Jbeta primers. Measured with immunoSEQ multiplex PCR; TCRdb has only the in-frame clones, and not every one. The sample lists approximately 110,000 clones, around 70% occurring once. Material for sequencing was PBMCs. The receptor set was obtained from a middle-aged woman in good health and CMV-seronegative.

The V call is TRBV14, the J call TRBJ2-3, with a tentative D call TRBD1 (6 bases). The germline V and J ends were trimmed by 4 bases and 2 bases, with 13 bases remaining between them. There are 15 residues in the CDR3. The V gene's germline CDR1 is SGHDN and CDR2 FVKESK. Written as DNA, the CDR3 is TGTGCCAGCAGCCCCCGGACAGTCTTCACAGATACGCAGTATTTT. Translated, it gives CASSPRTVFTDTQYF.

The chain is built from TRBV9 and TRBJ1-1; 7 nucleotides match TRBD1. This CDR3 comprises 14 residues. The junction had 4 bases not matched to a gene; V was cut back by 0 bases and J by 5 bases. The germline CDR1 and CDR2 sequences are SGDLS and YYNGEE. The CDR3 loop is CASSVVRGRTEAFF. The CDR3 bases are TGTGCCAGCAGCGTAGTGAGGGGGCGTACTGAAGCTTTCTTT.

The chain couples TRBV28 to TRBJ2-7; 7 bases are shared with TRBD1. This CDR3 is built from 14 residues. Germline CDR1 MDHEN, CDR2 SYDVKM. Trimming took 2 bases from V and 2 from J; bases not matched to a gene: 3. The CDR3 coding sequence is TGTGCCAGCAGTTTAAAGAGGGGGCCCTACGAGCAGTACTTC. It translates to CASSLKRGPYEQYF.